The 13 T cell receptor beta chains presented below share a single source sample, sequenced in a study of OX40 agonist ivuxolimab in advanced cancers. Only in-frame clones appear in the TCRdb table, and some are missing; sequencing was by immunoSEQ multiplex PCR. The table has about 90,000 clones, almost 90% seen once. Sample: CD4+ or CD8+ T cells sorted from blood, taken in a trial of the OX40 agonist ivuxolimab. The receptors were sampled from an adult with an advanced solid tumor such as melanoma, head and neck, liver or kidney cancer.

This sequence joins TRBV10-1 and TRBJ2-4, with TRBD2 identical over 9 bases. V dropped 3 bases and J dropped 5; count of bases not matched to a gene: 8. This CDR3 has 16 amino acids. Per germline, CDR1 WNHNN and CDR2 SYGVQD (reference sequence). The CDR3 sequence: CASSDDSGGRENIQYF. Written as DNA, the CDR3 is TGCGCCAGCAGTGACGATAGCGGGGGAAGAGAAAACATTCAGTACTTC.

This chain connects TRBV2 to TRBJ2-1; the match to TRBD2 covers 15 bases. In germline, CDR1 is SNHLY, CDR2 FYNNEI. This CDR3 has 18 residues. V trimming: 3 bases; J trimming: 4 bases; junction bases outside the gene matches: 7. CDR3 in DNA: TGTGCCAGCAGTGATGGGACTAGCGGGGGGCCTGAGTACAATGAGCAGTTCTTC. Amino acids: CASSDGTSGGPEYNEQFF. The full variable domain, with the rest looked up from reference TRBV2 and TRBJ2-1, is EPEVTQTPSHQVTQMGQEVILRCVPISNHLYFYWYRQILGQKVEFLVSFYNNEISEKSEIFDDQFSVERPDGSNFTLKIRSTKLEDSAMYFCASSDGTSGGPEYNEQFFGPGTRLTVL.

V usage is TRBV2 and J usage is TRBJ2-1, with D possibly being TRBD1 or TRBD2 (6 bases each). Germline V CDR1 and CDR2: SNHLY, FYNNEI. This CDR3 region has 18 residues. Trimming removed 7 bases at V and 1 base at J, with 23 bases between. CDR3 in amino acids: CASKRLLRGAGSYNEQFF. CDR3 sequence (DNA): TGTGCCAGCAAAAGGCTCCTGAGGGGGGCGGGGTCCTACAATGAGCAGTTCTTC.

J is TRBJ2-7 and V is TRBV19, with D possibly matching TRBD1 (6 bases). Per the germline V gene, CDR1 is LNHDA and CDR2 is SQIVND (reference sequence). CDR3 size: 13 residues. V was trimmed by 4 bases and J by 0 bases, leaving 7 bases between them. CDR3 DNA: TGTGCCAGTAGTAAGACAGGCTCCTACGAGCAGTACTTC. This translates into CASSKTGSYEQYF. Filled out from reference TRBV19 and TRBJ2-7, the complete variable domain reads DGGITQSPKYLFRKEGQNVTLSCEQNLNHDAMYWYRQDPGQGLRLIYYSQIVNDFQKGDIAEGYSVSREKKESFPLTVTSAQKNPTAFYLCASSKTGSYEQYFGPGTRLTVT.

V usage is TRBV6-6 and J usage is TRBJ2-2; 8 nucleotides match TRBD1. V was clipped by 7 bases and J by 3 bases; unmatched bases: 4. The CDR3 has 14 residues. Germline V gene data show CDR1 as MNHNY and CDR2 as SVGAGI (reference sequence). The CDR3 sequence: CASKGQGDTGELFF. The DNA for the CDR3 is TGTGCCAGCAAAGGACAGGGAGACACCGGGGAGCTGTTTTTT.

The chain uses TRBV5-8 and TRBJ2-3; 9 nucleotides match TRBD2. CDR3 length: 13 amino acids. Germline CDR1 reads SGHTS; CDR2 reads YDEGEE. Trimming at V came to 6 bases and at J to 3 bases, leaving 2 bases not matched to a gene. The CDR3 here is CASKRGATDTQYF. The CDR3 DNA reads TGTGCCAGCAAGCGGGGGGCTACAGATACGCAGTATTTT.

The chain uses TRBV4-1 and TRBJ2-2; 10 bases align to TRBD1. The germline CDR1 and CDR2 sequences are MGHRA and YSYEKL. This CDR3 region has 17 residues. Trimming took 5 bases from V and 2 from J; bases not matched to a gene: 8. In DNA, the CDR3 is TGCGCCAGCAGCTCGAGGACAGGGGGGATCAACACCGGGGAGCTGTTTTTT. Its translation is CASSSRTGGINTGELFF.

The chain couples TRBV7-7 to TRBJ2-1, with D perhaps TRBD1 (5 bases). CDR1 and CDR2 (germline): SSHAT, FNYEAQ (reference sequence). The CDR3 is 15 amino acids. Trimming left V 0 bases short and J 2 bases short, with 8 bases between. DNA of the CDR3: TGTGCCAGCAGCTTAGCGGCAGGGACCTACAATGAGCAGTTCTTC. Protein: CASSLAAGTYNEQFF. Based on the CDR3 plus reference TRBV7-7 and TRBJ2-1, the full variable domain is GAGVSQSPRYKVTKRGQDVTLRCDPISSHATLYWYQQALGQGPEFLTYFNYEAQPDKSGLPSDRFSAERPEGSISTLTIQRTEQRDSAMYRCASSLAAGTYNEQFFGPGTRLTVL.

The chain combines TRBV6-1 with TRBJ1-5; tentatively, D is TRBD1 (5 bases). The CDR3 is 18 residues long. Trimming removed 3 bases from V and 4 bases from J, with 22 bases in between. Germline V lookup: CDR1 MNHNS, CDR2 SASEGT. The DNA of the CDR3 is TGTGCCAGCAGTGACCGGGGTCTTATTGGGGCCGGGAATCAGCCCCAGCATTTT. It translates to CASSDRGLIGAGNQPQHF.

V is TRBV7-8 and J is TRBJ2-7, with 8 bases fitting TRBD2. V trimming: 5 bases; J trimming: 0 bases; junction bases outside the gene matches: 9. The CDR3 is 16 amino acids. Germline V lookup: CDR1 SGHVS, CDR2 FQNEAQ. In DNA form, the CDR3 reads TGTGCCAGCAGCCCGGTAAGCGGGAGACACTCCTACGAGCAGTACTTC. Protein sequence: CASSPVSGRHSYEQYF.

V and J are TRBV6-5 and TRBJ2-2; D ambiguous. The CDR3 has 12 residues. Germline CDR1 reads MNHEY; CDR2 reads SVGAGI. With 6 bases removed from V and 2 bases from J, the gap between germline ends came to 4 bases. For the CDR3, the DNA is TGTGCCAGCAGGATAAACACCGGGGAGCTGTTTTTT. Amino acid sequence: CASRINTGELFF.

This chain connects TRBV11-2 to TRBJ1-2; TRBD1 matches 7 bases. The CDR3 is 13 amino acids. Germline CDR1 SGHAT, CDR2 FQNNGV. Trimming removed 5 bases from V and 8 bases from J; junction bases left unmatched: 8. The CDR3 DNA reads TGTGCCAGCAGCCCTGACAGGGTGGGGGGCTACACCTTC. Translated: CASSPDRVGGYTF.

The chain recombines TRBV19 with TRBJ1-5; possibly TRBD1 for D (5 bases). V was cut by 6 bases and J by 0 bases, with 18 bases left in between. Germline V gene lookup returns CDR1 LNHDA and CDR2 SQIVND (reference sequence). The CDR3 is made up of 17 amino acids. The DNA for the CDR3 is TGTGCCAGTAGAACCGGGACGGACTCTTATAGCAATCAGCCCCAGCATTTT. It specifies CASRTGTDSYSNQPQHF. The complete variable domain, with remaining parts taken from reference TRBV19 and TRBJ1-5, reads DGGITQSPKYLFRKEGQNVTLSCEQNLNHDAMYWYRQDPGQGLRLIYYSQIVNDFQKGDIAEGYSVSREKKESFPLTVTSAQKNPTAFYLCASRTGTDSYSNQPQHFGDGTRLSIL.